One and the same sample provided the 24 T cell receptor beta chains below, sequenced in a study of shared clonotypes between healthy human individuals. Sequencing was performed with immunoSEQ multiplex PCR; in TCRdb, only in-frame clones are kept and a portion is missing. This sample yields millions of clones, of which roughly 91% are seen a single time; 1.5% to 2% belongs to the top ten. Only CD45RO-negative cells positively selected for CCR7 counted as naive CD8 cells, so terminally differentiated effector memory CD45RA+ cells were excluded. Sequencing was performed on naive CD8+ T cells from PBMCs. These receptors were obtained from a man younger than 30 in good health. Some clones in this sample may be carry-over from other donors' samples.

The chain couples TRBV10-2 to TRBJ2-2; 9 bases are shared with TRBD2. V trimming: 3 bases; J trimming: 5 bases; junction bases outside the gene matches: 4. Germline V gives CDR1 WSHSY, CDR2 SAAADI. The CDR3 spans 15 residues. CDR3 protein: CASSERREGTGELFF. The CDR3 nucleotides read TGCGCCAGCAGTGAAAGGCGGGAGGGTACCGGGGAGCTGTTTTTT.

The chain links TRBV27 to TRBJ1-5, with D tentatively TRBD1 (5 bases). CDR1 MNHEY and CDR2 SMNVEV come from the germline V gene (reference sequence). The CDR3 extends over 17 amino acids. V was shortened by 0 bases and J by 1 base, with 13 bases between the two germline ends. The CDR3 loop reads CASSLSRDPRSNQPQHF. The DNA for the CDR3 is TGTGCCAGCAGTTTATCGAGGGACCCACGAAGCAATCAGCCCCAGCATTTT.

This chain links TRBV10-1 with TRBJ1-2; unclear D gene. With 6 bases removed from V and 0 bases from J, the gap between germline ends came to 17 bases. The CDR3 runs to 16 residues. Germline CDR1 and CDR2: WNHNN and SYGVQD (reference sequence). The CDR3 coding sequence is TGCGCCAGCAGCCCCCTCTTCTTCGTCCCTAACTATGGCTACACCTTC. This gives the protein CASSPLFFVPNYGYTF.

The V and J genes are TRBV28 and TRBJ1-1, with TRBD1 identical over 8 bases. V dropped 2 bases and J dropped 7; count of bases not matched to a gene: 15. The CDR3 runs 17 residues. Per the germline V gene, CDR1 is MDHEN and CDR2 is SYDVKM. CDR3 coding DNA: TGTGCCAGCAGTTTAGACGAGACACAGGGGGAATGGGGTGAAGCTTTCTTT. It encodes CASSLDETQGEWGEAFF.

The chain is built from TRBV15 and TRBJ1-1; D not certain. Germline CDR1 reads LNHNV; CDR2 reads YYDKDF (reference sequence). The CDR3 is made up of 12 amino acids. Trimming pared 6 bases from V and 11 bases from J, leaving 16 bases between. The CDR3 coding sequence is TGTGCCACCAGTTCCCGTAATCAGGAGGCTTTCTTT. Protein sequence: CATSSRNQEAFF.

The chain links TRBV11-2 to TRBJ2-1; possibly TRBD2 for D (6 bases). CDR3 size: 14 residues. Germline CDR1 and CDR2: SGHAT and FQNNGV. The V end lost 6 bases, the J end lost 5 bases, and 14 bases lay between the germline ends. This chain's CDR3 is CASRFSGGNNEQFF. The CDR3 nucleotides read TGTGCCAGCAGATTTAGCGGAGGGAACAATGAGCAGTTCTTC. Variable domain in full (rest from reference TRBV11-2 and TRBJ2-1): EAGVAQSPRYKIIEKRQSVAFWCNPISGHATLYWYQQILGQGPKLLIQFQNNGVVDDSQLPKDRFSAERLKGVDSTLKIQPAKLEDSAVYLCASRFSGGNNEQFFGPGTRLTVL.

This clone was observed a single time. DNA of the CDR3: TGTGCCAGCAGCTCTAGGGGGCGAGACACCGGGGAGCTGTTTTTT. This gives the protein CASSSRGRDTGELFF. The rearrangement uses TRBV5-6 and TRBJ2-2, with TRBD1 matching over 7 bases. Germline V gives CDR1 SGHDT, CDR2 YYEEEE. This CDR3 has 15 residues. Trimming cost V 3 bases and J 3 bases; bases outside gene matches: 5.

The V and J genes are TRBV27 and TRBJ1-2; D unclear. V shed 5 bases and J shed 6 bases, with 19 bases lying between them. Germline lookup yields CDR1 MNHEY and CDR2 SMNVEV (reference sequence). CDR3 length: 15 amino acids. CDR3 coding DNA: TGTGCCAGCAGTCAACGACCAGGAATTCTCGATGGCTACACCTTC. Its protein is CASSQRPGILDGYTF.

V and J are TRBV6-1 and TRBJ1-5; unclear D gene. From germline, CDR1 is MNHNS and CDR2 SASEGT. This CDR3 is built from 15 residues. Deletions cut 0 bases from V and 6 bases from J, with 12 bases between. CDR3 nucleotide sequence: TGTGCCAGCAGTGAAGCGAGCCCTATGTCTCAGCCCCAGCATTTT. This translates into CASSEASPMSQPQHF.

A note on this clone: This sample includes further DNA sequences coding for the same CDR3. The gene calls are TRBV9 and TRBJ2-7, with D possibly matching TRBD1 (5 bases). V lost 4 bases to trimming and J lost 3 bases, with 8 bases between them. This CDR3 is built from 12 residues. Germline CDR1 reads SGDLS; CDR2 reads YYNGEE. The CDR3 spells CASSPDSYEQYF. CDR3 coding DNA: TGTGCCAGCAGCCCTGACAGCTACGAGCAGTACTTC.

Concerning this clone: Other DNA variants within this sample encode the same CDR3. The V and J genes are TRBV9 and TRBJ2-7; 9 bases agree with TRBD1. The CDR3 has 14 residues. Germline assignment: CDR1 SGDLS and CDR2 YYNGEE. With V trimmed by 0 bases and J by 4 bases, 2 bases remained unmatched. In DNA, the CDR3 is TGTGCCAGCAGCGTAGGGGGACAGGGATACGAGCAGTACTTC. It is translated as CASSVGGQGYEQYF.

The chain employs TRBV29-1 and TRBJ1-3; maybe TRBD1 (6 bases). Between the trimmed V and J ends, which lost 3 bases and 3 bases, there was a span of 15 bases. Germline-derived CDR1 and CDR2 are SQVTM and ANQGSEA. The CDR3 runs 15 residues. The CDR3 region is CSVEAPGGGGNTIYF. CDR3 coding DNA: TGCAGCGTTGAGGCACCCGGGGGCGGTGGAAACACCATATATTTT.

This chain joins TRBV7-6 and TRBJ2-1; 9 nucleotides match TRBD2. CDR1 is SGHVS and CDR2 is FNYEAQ in the germline V gene. V dropped 4 bases and J dropped 7; count of bases not matched to a gene: 8. This CDR3 is 15 amino acids long. The CDR3 is CASSSTSGGGNEQFF. The CDR3 DNA is TGTGCCAGCAGCTCGACTAGCGGAGGGGGGAATGAGCAGTTCTTC.

The rearrangement uses TRBV5-4 and TRBJ1-5; tentatively, D is TRBD1 (5 bases). Germline lookup yields CDR1 SGHNT and CDR2 YYREEE (reference sequence). The CDR3 runs to 15 residues. V dropped 2 bases and J dropped 6 bases, with 15 bases sitting between them. The CDR3 spells CASSLRGAEGQPQHF. As DNA, the CDR3 is TGTGCCAGCAGCTTACGAGGGGCCGAAGGTCAGCCCCAGCATTTT. Looking up the rest from reference TRBV5-4 and TRBJ1-5 gives the full variable domain: ETGVTQSPTHLIKTRGQQVTLRCSSQSGHNTVSWYQQALGQGPQFIFQYYREEENGRGNFPPRFSGLQFPNYSSELNVNALELDDSALYLCASSLRGAEGQPQHFGDGTRLSIL.

The chain is built from TRBV27 and TRBJ1-2; TRBD1 is a possible D gene (6 bases). From germline, CDR1 is MNHEY and CDR2 SMNVEV (reference sequence). CDR3 size: 15 residues. V was cut by 1 base and J by 3 bases, with 12 bases left in between. The CDR3 DNA is TGTGCCAGCAGTTTATTCGGGGGCGCCGACTATGGCTACACCTTC. This gives the protein CASSLFGGADYGYTF.

The rearrangement links TRBV27 to TRBJ1-6, with D perhaps matching TRBD1 (5 bases). Trimming shortened V by 2 bases and J by 0 bases, and 8 bases separated the two germline ends. The germline V gene encodes CDR1 MNHEY and CDR2 SMNVEV (reference sequence). The CDR3 is 16 amino acids. The CDR3 loop is CASSLGASSYNSPLHF. The DNA of the CDR3 is TGTGCCAGCAGTTTAGGGGCCAGCTCCTATAATTCACCCCTCCACTTT.

This chain connects TRBV11-2 to TRBJ2-2; perhaps TRBD2 as D (6 bases). Germline assignment: CDR1 SGHAT and CDR2 FQNNGV. The V end lost 0 bases, the J end lost 6 bases, and 20 bases lay between the germline ends. The CDR3 is made up of 18 amino acids. The CDR3 spells CASSLDQAVRTTPGELFF. The CDR3 coding sequence is TGTGCCAGCAGCTTAGATCAGGCGGTGAGGACTACGCCCGGGGAGCTGTTTTTT.

The gene calls are TRBV5-5 and TRBJ1-1; D gene uncertain. Trimming shortened V by 1 base and J by 2 bases, and 3 bases separated the two germline ends. The length of the CDR3 is 12 residues. Germline-derived CDR1 and CDR2 are SGHKS and YYEKEE (reference sequence). The DNA for the CDR3 is TGTGCCAGCAGCTTGTCCAACACTGAAGCTTTCTTT. Translation gives CASSLSNTEAFF.

CDR3 in DNA: TGTGCCAGCAGCTTCTTCCGAGGGGGAGATACGCAGTATTTT. It yields the protein CASSFFRGGDTQYF. The chain combines TRBV7-3 with TRBJ2-3; D is perhaps TRBD1 (6 bases). V was trimmed by 3 bases and J by 5 bases, leaving 12 bases between them. Germline values: CDR1 SGHTA, CDR2 FQGTGA. This CDR3 comprises 14 residues.

V is TRBV4-3 and J is TRBJ2-3; no clear D gene. This CDR3 region has 16 residues. Per the germline V gene, CDR1 is LGHNA and CDR2 is YSLEER. V was trimmed by 4 bases and J by 6 bases, leaving 20 bases between them. The CDR3 nucleotides are TGCGCCAGCAGCCGGTGGCCTCCAGCGAAGCTTGATACGCAGTATTTT. Amino acid sequence: CASSRWPPAKLDTQYF.

V usage is TRBV11-2 and J usage is TRBJ2-3; D not resolved. Germline V gives CDR1 SGHAT, CDR2 FQNNGV. The CDR3 is made up of 12 amino acids. The V and J ends lost 5 bases and 2 bases respectively, with 5 bases between them. This CDR3 is CASSGNTDTQYF. In DNA, the CDR3 is TGTGCCAGCAGCGGGAACACAGATACGCAGTATTTT. The variable domain in full, completed from reference TRBV11-2 and TRBJ2-3, reads EAGVAQSPRYKIIEKRQSVAFWCNPISGHATLYWYQQILGQGPKLLIQFQNNGVVDDSQLPKDRFSAERLKGVDSTLKIQPAKLEDSAVYLCASSGNTDTQYFGPGTRLTVL.

A word on this clone: At the DNA level, this CDR3 is encoded by other sequences in the same sample as well. The chain has TRBV5-1 and TRBJ2-1; D is uncertain. The length of the CDR3 is 12 residues. Germline V gene sequence: CDR1 SGHRS, CDR2 YFSETQ. Trimming took 1 base from V and 5 from J, leaving 4 bases between them. CDR3 DNA: TGCGCCAGCAGCTTGAAAAACAATGAGCAGTTCTTC. It yields the protein CASSLKNNEQFF. The variable domain in full, completed from reference TRBV5-1 and TRBJ2-1, reads KAGVTQTPRYLIKTRGQQVTLSCSPISGHRSVSWYQQTPGQGLQFLFEYFSETQRNKGNFPGRFSGRQFSNSRSEMNVSTLELGDSALYLCASSLKNNEQFFGPGTRLTVL.

The sample holds a few counts of this clone. The V gene is TRBV6-6, the J gene TRBJ2-2; 8 bases align to TRBD1. The germline CDR1 and CDR2 sequences are MNHNY and SVGAGI (reference sequence). The CDR3 extends over 14 amino acids. Germline trimming cut 5 bases from V and 4 bases from J; bases unmatched to any gene: 3. CDR3 protein: CASSIGQGTGELFF. The CDR3 DNA follows: TGTGCCAGCAGTATAGGACAGGGCACCGGGGAGCTGTTTTTT.

The chain joins TRBV29-1 to TRBJ2-2; D is undetermined. This CDR3 has 13 residues. The germline gives CDR1 SQVTM, CDR2 ANQGSEA. V shed 4 bases and J shed 0 bases, with 6 bases lying between them. The DNA of the CDR3 is TGCAGCGTTGTTTGGACGAACACCGGGGAGCTGTTTTTT. Amino acids: CSVVWTNTGELFF.